The text below deals with one TCR beta chain. This clone was observed a single time. The specificity of this receptor is unknown. One base away there is no much larger clone; base qualities are not given. The CDR3 covers 15 residues, taking in both the cysteine and the phenylalanine. The read is trimmed to its CDR3 DNA, 45 bases read in frame from base 1. V is pruned by 4 bases and J by 5 bases, leaving 7 bases of the junction without a gene match. Looking up the germline V gene yields CDR1 MNHNS and CDR2 SASEGT. This entry is derived from a study of T cell changes during pregnancy in multiple sclerosis (dated by TCRdb to about 2019). For the study in its entirety: In women with multiple sclerosis, the researchers looked at how the T cell repertoire shifted as pregnancy progressed.

The library was made by the immunoSEQ multiplex PCR assay. Sourced from immuneACCESS, this table was stored by TCRdb with only in-frame sequences that have V and J called. A share of the clones is absent; for the studies checked, an unresolved V gene accounts for under half, and the remainder has no known explanation. This sample gives some 80,000 clones in total; 70% to 90% of them show up just once. The ten largest clones capture more than 0.8% of the sample. The rearranged chain carries TRBV6-1 and TRBJ2-7; TRBD1 lines up with 11 middle nucleotides. The receptor was derived from a female donor in good health, enrolled as a control in a pregnancy study. The starting material was peripheral blood, obtained in the first trimester of pregnancy. The CDR3 region has the sequence CASSGGRTGGHEQYF. The DNA reads as follows: TGTGCCAGCAGTGGGGGGAGGACAGGGGGCCACGAGCAGTACTTC.